This TCR beta chain was obtained from a study of OX40 agonist ivuxolimab in advanced cancers. Repertoires were generated with immunoSEQ multiplex PCR, while TCRdb's copy carries only in-frame clones and drops some. The sample lists 80,000 to 100,000 clones; about nine tenths were seen once. This clone was observed a few times. Germline-derived CDR1 and CDR2 are MGHRA and YSYEKL. The CDR3 loop spans 16 amino acids. Deletions cut 0 bases from V and 7 bases from J, with 13 bases between. Material: CD4+ or CD8+ T cells sorted from blood, obtained in a trial of the OX40 agonist ivuxolimab. The sequence was collected from an adult with an advanced solid tumor such as melanoma, head and neck, liver or kidney cancer. The genes are TRBV4-1 and TRBJ1-6; no firm D call. CDR3 sequence reads: CASSQEKGIYNSPLHF. The CDR3 DNA reads as TGCGCCAGCAGCCAAGAAAAAGGGATCTACAATTCACCCCTCCACTTT.